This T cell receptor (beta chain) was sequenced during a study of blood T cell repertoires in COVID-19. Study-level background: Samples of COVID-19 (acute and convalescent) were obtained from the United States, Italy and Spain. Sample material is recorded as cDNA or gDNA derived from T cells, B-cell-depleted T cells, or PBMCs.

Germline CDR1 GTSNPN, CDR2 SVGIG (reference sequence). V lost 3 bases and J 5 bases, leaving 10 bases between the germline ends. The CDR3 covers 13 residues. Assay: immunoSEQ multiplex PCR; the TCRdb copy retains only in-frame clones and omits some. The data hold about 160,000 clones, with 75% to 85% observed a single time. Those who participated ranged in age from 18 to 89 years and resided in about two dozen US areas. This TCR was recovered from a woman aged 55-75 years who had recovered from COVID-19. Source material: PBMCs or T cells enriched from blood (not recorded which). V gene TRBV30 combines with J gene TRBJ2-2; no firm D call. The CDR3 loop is CAWREFGTGELFF. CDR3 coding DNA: TGTGCCTGGAGGGAGTTCGGGACCGGGGAGCTGTTTTTT.